The clone carrying this T cell receptor (beta chain) has ten or more counts. The CDR3 runs to 15 residues. Germline trimming cut 4 bases from V and 1 base from J; bases unmatched to any gene: 6. Germline loops: CDR1 DFQATT, CDR2 SNEGSKA (reference sequence). This sample is part of a study of human T cells and chemical hapten exposure. MiXCR was run by TCRdb on the RACE reads, yielding one entry per CDR3 protein. In the table there are some 350,000 distinct CDR3 sequences, approximately 6.3% of which are singletons. Specified time point: patch test 1, 2 weeks after DPC sensitization. The treatment here: therapeutic diphenylcyclopropenone sensitization with weekly scalp DPC.

The source is a woman younger than 30 with alopecia areata. Some clones in this sample may be carry-over from other donors' samples. This chain links TRBV20-1 with TRBJ2-3; 9 bases align to TRBD2. Material: whole blood, obtained in connection with sensitization to the hapten diphenylcyclopropenone (DPC). CDR3 protein: CSAKMLAGGTDTQYF. Here the CDR3 DNA reads TGCAGTGCTAAGATGTTAGCGGGGGGCACAGATACGCAGTATTTT.